Listed below are T cell receptor beta chains from one sample, sequenced in a study of T cells in Graves' hyperthyroidism and ophthalmopathy. MiXCR was run by TCRdb on the multiplex PCR reads, yielding one entry per CDR3 protein. The data contain about 680,000 distinct CDR3 sequences, approximately 36% of them seen just once; the ten biggest clones take up 30% to 40%. The sequencing sample was made of blood. These receptors came from a woman between 35 and 50 years old with Graves' hyperthyroidism. The CDR3 runs from the conserved cysteine through the conserved F or W. A D gene is named only where the DNA matches it firmly. Size values are once, few and many counts, or a class for expanded clones, and some rows have none.

V gene,J gene,D gene,clone size,CDR3 DNA,CDR3 protein
TRBV10-2,TRBJ2-3,TRBD2,few,TGCGCCAGCAGGAGCGGGGGGGCCAAAGATACGCAGTATTTT,CASRSGGAKDTQYF
TRBV12-3/TRBV12-4,TRBJ1-2,-,many,TGTGCCAGCAGCCTACAGGGATGGACTGGCTACACCTTC,CASSLQGWTGYTF
TRBV2,TRBJ2-2,-,many,TGTGCCAGCAGTTATCAGGGTTCCACCGGGGAGCTGTTTTTT,CASSYQGSTGELFF
TRBV10-3,TRBJ1-4,TRBD1,many,TGTGCCATCAGTGACGGGACAGGGTCTAATGAAAAACTGTTTTTT,CAISDGTGSNEKLFF
TRBV10-3,TRBJ1-6,-,-,TGTGCCATCAGTGAAGGGGGAGGGTTTCGCTCCTATAATTCACCCCTCCACTTT,CAISEGGGFRSYNSPLHF
TRBV19,TRBJ1-6,-,-,TGTGCCCTCTCTTCTAGGGACAAACGTAATTCACCCCTCCACTTT,CALSSRDKRNSPLHF
TRBV25-1,TRBJ2-6,-,many,TGTGCCAGCAGTGAATCAGGCAGGGGCTCTGGGGCCAACGTCCTGACTTTC,CASSESGRGSGANVLTF
TRBV10-2,TRBJ1-1,TRBD1,-,TGCGCCAGCAGTGAGCGAACAGGGGCTAATGAAGCTTTCTTT,CASSERTGANEAFF
TRBV20-1,TRBJ1-4,-,many,TGCAGTGCCCGGACTTTCGCAACTAATGAAAAACTGTTTTTT,CSARTFATNEKLFF
TRBV2,TRBJ2-2,-,many,TGTGCCAGCAGTGAATTCTTCGGGCTCACCGGGGAGCTGTTTTTT,CASSEFFGLTGELFF
TRBV6-5,TRBJ1-2,TRBD1,-,TGTGCCAGCAGCTGGACAGGGAGATATGGCTACACCTTC,CASSWTGRYGYTF